The 28 T cell receptor beta chains in this list originate from one sample, sequenced in a study of shared clonotypes between healthy human individuals. The data were produced by immunoSEQ multiplex PCR, yet TCRdb's version contains in-frame clones alone and is incomplete. The table has around 1.4 million clones, roughly 98.5% seen once. Material: naive CD4+ T cells sorted from blood. The subset here: CD45RA+ positively selected. The receptor source for this set is a man aged 25 to 40 in good health.

This clone was recorded only once. The identical CDR3 is also encoded by other nucleotide sequences in the sample. The V gene is TRBV5-1, the J gene TRBJ2-7; D possibly corresponds to TRBD1 (5 bases). The V gene's germline CDR1 is SGHRS and CDR2 YFSETQ. The V gene lost 0 bases and the J gene lost 3 bases, with 13 bases spanning the gap. This CDR3 contains 15 residues. CDR3 nucleotides: TGCGCCAGCAGCTTGGGTACAGGTGTGATCTACGAGCAGTACTTC. This encodes CASSLGTGVIYEQYF.

The rearrangement links TRBV5-1 to TRBJ2-3; 10 nucleotides agree with TRBD2. In germline, CDR1 is SGHRS, CDR2 YFSETQ. The CDR3 is made up of 15 amino acids. The V segment lost 2 bases and the J segment 4 bases; nucleotides outside the gene matches: 4. In nucleotides, the CDR3 is TGCGCCAGCAGCTTCGCTAGCGGGAGCGCAGATACGCAGTATTTT. As protein: CASSFASGSADTQYF. Variable domain in full (rest from reference TRBV5-1 and TRBJ2-3): KAGVTQTPRYLIKTRGQQVTLSCSPISGHRSVSWYQQTPGQGLQFLFEYFSETQRNKGNFPGRFSGRQFSNSRSEMNVSTLELGDSALYLCASSFASGSADTQYFGPGTRLTVL.

This clone came up a few times. Other DNA sequences of this sample code for an identical CDR3. Written as DNA, the CDR3 is TGTGCCAGCAGTTTCAACTATGGCTACACCTTC. The encoded protein is CASSFNYGYTF. This sequence joins TRBV28 and TRBJ1-2; D not resolved. The V gene lost 3 bases and the J gene lost 2 bases, with 1 base spanning the gap. This CDR3 is built from 11 residues. The germline CDR1 and CDR2 sequences are MDHEN and SYDVKM.

V gene TRBV2 combines with J gene TRBJ2-2, with D tentatively TRBD2 (6 bases). There are 17 residues in the CDR3. Deletions cut 3 bases from V and 2 bases from J, with 16 bases between. Germline loops: CDR1 SNHLY, CDR2 FYNNEI. DNA for the CDR3: TGTGCCAGCAGTGATGGTAAACGGGAGATAAACACCGGGGAGCTGTTTTTT. Its translation: CASSDGKREINTGELFF.

The chain combines TRBV6-5 with TRBJ1-1, with D hard to call. Looked up from germline, CDR1 is MNHEY and CDR2 is SVGAGI. The CDR3 contains 15 residues. Trimming removed 6 bases from V and 0 bases from J, with 14 bases in between. CDR3 DNA: TGTGCCAGCAGCCTCCTGACACTCGTGAACACTGAAGCTTTCTTT. It specifies CASSLLTLVNTEAFF.

The chain joins TRBV18 to TRBJ1-5; D is unresolved. The length of the CDR3 is 13 residues. The germline V gene has CDR1 KGHSH and CDR2 LQKENI. With 2 bases removed from V and 4 bases from J, the gap between germline ends came to 6 bases. The chain's CDR3 is CASSPSNNQPQHF. The CDR3 DNA is TGTGCCAGCTCACCAAGCAATAATCAGCCCCAGCATTTT.

V gene TRBV5-6 combines with J gene TRBJ2-7, with 9 bases fitting TRBD2. This CDR3 has 15 amino acids. CDR1 is SGHDT, CDR2 YYEEEE, per germline. The V and J ends lost 4 bases and 1 base, in that order; junction bases with no gene match: 6. In nucleotides, the CDR3 is TGTGCCAGCAGCCCGCTAGCGGGAACATCCTACGAGCAGTACTTC. This translates into CASSPLAGTSYEQYF.

The chain links TRBV2 to TRBJ2-2, with D perhaps matching TRBD2 (6 bases). Trimming pared 6 bases from V and 7 bases from J, leaving 6 bases between. CDR3 size: 11 residues. Germline CDR1 SNHLY, CDR2 FYNNEI. The chain's CDR3 is CASREGGELFF. The CDR3 DNA reads as TGTGCCAGCAGGGAGGGCGGGGAGCTGTTTTTT. The full variable domain, in which reference TRBV2 and TRBJ2-2 provide the parts outside the CDR3, is EPEVTQTPSHQVTQMGQEVILRCVPISNHLYFYWYRQILGQKVEFLVSFYNNEISEKSEIFDDQFSVERPDGSNFTLKIRSTKLEDSAMYFCASREGGELFFGEGSRLTVL.

The chain links TRBV11-2 to TRBJ2-7; the D is unclear. Germline assignment: CDR1 SGHAT and CDR2 FQNNGV. CDR3 size: 13 residues. V was shortened by 1 base and J by 3 bases, with 7 bases between the two germline ends. CDR3: CASSLGTDYEQYF. CDR3 bases: TGTGCCAGCAGCTTAGGGACGGACTACGAGCAGTACTTC.

The chain joins TRBV6-1 to TRBJ2-7; D gene ambiguous. Germline V gene sequence: CDR1 MNHNS, CDR2 SASEGT. CDR3 length: 14 amino acids. The germline V and J ends were trimmed by 8 bases and 0 bases, with 14 bases remaining between them. The CDR3 region is CASQGSGTSYEQYF. In DNA form, the CDR3 reads TGTGCCAGCCAAGGATCGGGTACCTCCTACGAGCAGTACTTC.

CDR3 nucleotides: TGTGCCAGCGGCCCTAGGGGTGCAGTTTACAATGAGCAGTTCTTC. Its translation: CASGPRGAVYNEQFF. The chain joins TRBV5-4 to TRBJ2-1; a possible D gene is TRBD1 (5 bases). The CDR3 loop spans 15 amino acids. The germline V gene has CDR1 SGHNT and CDR2 YYREEE (reference sequence). V shed 7 bases and J shed 4 bases, with 18 bases lying between them. Full variable domain (missing parts from reference TRBV5-4 and TRBJ2-1): ETGVTQSPTHLIKTRGQQVTLRCSSQSGHNTVSWYQQALGQGPQFIFQYYREEENGRGNFPPRFSGLQFPNYSSELNVNALELDDSALYLCASGPRGAVYNEQFFGPGTRLTVL.

The chain couples TRBV5-1 to TRBJ2-3, with 10 positions matching TRBD2. The CDR3 runs to 15 residues. V shed 3 bases, J shed 3 bases, and the junction held 4 bases outside the gene matches. From germline, CDR1 is SGHRS and CDR2 YFSETQ. Here the CDR3 reads CASSWSGRATDTQYF. The CDR3 DNA reads TGCGCCAGCAGCTGGAGCGGGAGGGCGACAGATACGCAGTATTTT.

The chain combines TRBV15 with TRBJ1-2; D possibly corresponds to TRBD1 (5 bases). The CDR3 loop spans 14 amino acids. Between the trimmed V and J ends, which lost 9 bases and 3 bases, there was a span of 17 bases. Germline-derived CDR1 and CDR2 are LNHNV and YYDKDF (reference sequence). CDR3 residues: CATSMRLGDYGYTF. CDR3 DNA sequence: TGTGCCACTTCGATGAGGCTAGGGGACTATGGCTACACCTTC.

This clone was recorded only once. Other DNA sequences from this sample encode an identical CDR3 as well. The chain combines TRBV6-5 with TRBJ1-3; D unresolved. The germline V gene encodes CDR1 MNHEY and CDR2 SVGAGI. This CDR3 spans 14 amino acids. Trimming shortened V by 4 bases and J by 1 base, and 8 bases separated the two germline ends. The CDR3 nucleotides read TGTGCCAGCAGTTCGGCAGGATCTGGAAACACCATATATTTT. It codes for CASSSAGSGNTIYF.

CDR3 protein: CASSRGAVAGTPNNEQFF. The CDR3, as DNA: TGTGCCAGCAGCCGCGGCGCGGTGGCCGGGACACCAAACAATGAGCAGTTCTTC. V and J are TRBV5-6 and TRBJ2-1, with D possibly matching TRBD1 (6 bases). The germline CDR1 and CDR2 sequences are SGHDT and YYEEEE. V was clipped by 4 bases and J by 5 bases, with 25 bases between them. This CDR3 is 18 amino acids long.

The chain carries TRBV11-3 and TRBJ2-1; no firm D call. Germline V gene data show CDR1 as SGHNT and CDR2 as YENEEA. The ends were cut back, 3 bases at V and 1 base at J, with 10 bases in the middle. CDR3 size: 15 residues. CDR3 sequence reads: CASSFAPGSYNEQFF. CDR3 DNA: TGTGCCAGCAGCTTTGCCCCCGGGTCCTACAATGAGCAGTTCTTC.

The V and J genes are TRBV10-2 and TRBJ1-1; D is ambiguous. Germline V gene sequence: CDR1 WSHSY, CDR2 SAAADI. The V end lost 1 base, the J end lost 7 bases, and 7 bases lay between the germline ends. The CDR3 covers 12 residues. Written as DNA, the CDR3 is TGCGCCAGCAGTGAGTACCGAGGTGAAGCTTTCTTT. Its protein product is CASSEYRGEAFF.

The V call is TRBV7-3, the J call TRBJ2-7, with 10 bases identical to TRBD2. The CDR3 runs 15 residues. Germline V CDR1 and CDR2: SGHTA, FQGTGA. V was clipped by 2 bases and J by 5 bases; unmatched bases: 6. The chain's CDR3 is CASSLRLAGVDEQYF. CDR3 bases: TGTGCCAGCAGCTTACGCCTAGCGGGAGTTGACGAGCAGTACTTC.

The rearrangement uses TRBV5-1 and TRBJ1-3; 9 bases agree with TRBD1. V shed 1 base and J 7 bases; nucleotides not matched to a gene: 9. CDR1 and CDR2 from the germline V gene are SGHRS and YFSETQ. The CDR3 runs to 16 residues. CDR3 DNA sequence: TGCGCCAGCAGCTTGATGGGGATTGGACAGGGGAACACCATATATTTT. It encodes CASSLMGIGQGNTIYF. Full variable domain (outside the CDR3, taken from reference TRBV5-1 and TRBJ1-3): KAGVTQTPRYLIKTRGQQVTLSCSPISGHRSVSWYQQTPGQGLQFLFEYFSETQRNKGNFPGRFSGRQFSNSRSEMNVSTLELGDSALYLCASSLMGIGQGNTIYFGEGSWLTVV.

The J gene is TRBJ1-5, the V gene TRBV5-4, with TRBD1 matching over 7 bases. Losses at the gene ends were 2 bases for V and 0 bases for J; bases not matched to a gene: 2. CDR3 length: 15 amino acids. CDR1 and CDR2 (germline): SGHNT, YYREEE (reference sequence). The CDR3 spells CASSLTGDSNQPQHF. The DNA for the CDR3 is TGTGCCAGCAGCTTAACAGGGGATAGCAATCAGCCCCAGCATTTT.

The J gene is TRBJ1-1, the V gene TRBV19; 8 bases map to TRBD1. This CDR3 contains 16 residues. Germline CDR1 and CDR2: LNHDA and SQIVND (reference sequence). V lost 6 bases to trimming and J lost 5 bases; unmatched junction nucleotides: 14. The DNA of the CDR3 is TGTGCCAGTAGGGGACAGGTTATCCGTGTTCGTACTGAAGCTTTCTTT. Its translation is CASRGQVIRVRTEAFF.

CDR3 DNA: TGTGCCAGCAGAGCGGGGCGGGTGGTCCAAGAGACCCAGTACTTC. Its protein product is CASRAGRVVQETQYF. The V call is TRBV2, the J call TRBJ2-5, with 7 bases that match TRBD2. This CDR3 has 15 amino acids. Germline CDR1 is SNHLY and CDR2 is FYNNEI. With 6 bases clipped from V and 1 base from J, the junction kept 8 bases outside the gene matches.

V is TRBV6-5 and J is TRBJ1-5; possibly TRBD1 for D (6 bases). Germline CDR1 is MNHEY and CDR2 is SVGAGI. Trimming shortened V by 6 bases and J by 6 bases, and 12 bases separated the two germline ends. CDR3 length equals 13 residues. The CDR3 loop reads CASSRQVGQPQHF. CDR3 bases: TGTGCCAGCAGCAGACAGGTGGGTCAGCCCCAGCATTTT.

V and J are TRBV11-3 and TRBJ2-1; TRBD2 is a possible D gene (6 bases). This CDR3 has 14 residues. Between the trimmed V and J ends, which lost 9 bases and 5 bases, there was a span of 17 bases. The germline gives CDR1 SGHNT, CDR2 YENEEA. CDR3 nucleotide sequence: TGTGCCAGTTCAAGCGGAGGGGACGACAATGAGCAGTTCTTC. Translation: CASSSGGDDNEQFF.

The rearrangement joins TRBV28 to TRBJ2-7, with D unresolved. V gave up 10 bases and J gave up 2 bases, with 21 bases separating them. This CDR3 contains 15 residues. Looked up from germline, CDR1 is MDHEN and CDR2 is SYDVKM. The CDR3 reads CATRPNLGITYEQYF. Here the CDR3 DNA reads TGTGCCACCCGCCCTAACTTGGGGATTACCTACGAGCAGTACTTC.

The J gene is TRBJ1-5, the V gene TRBV5-6, with D perhaps TRBD1 (5 bases). V lost 4 bases and J 1 base, leaving 12 bases between the germline ends. In germline, CDR1 is SGHDT, CDR2 YYEEEE. The CDR3 contains 15 residues. The CDR3, as DNA: TGTGCCAGCAGCGTAGGGACTGTCAGCAATCAGCCCCAGCATTTT. Translating gives CASSVGTVSNQPQHF.

The rearrangement joins TRBV10-2 to TRBJ1-5, with TRBD1 matching over 7 bases. The length of the CDR3 is 14 residues. The V gene end was trimmed by 6 bases and the J gene end by 2 bases; junction bases not matched to a gene: 4. Germline CDR1 and CDR2: WSHSY and SAAADI. DNA for the CDR3: TGCGCCAGCAGAGACAGGGCGGGCAATCAGCCCCAGCATTTT. Protein sequence: CASRDRAGNQPQHF.

The chain employs TRBV7-2 and TRBJ2-2; 10 bases map to TRBD1. The CDR3 runs 15 residues. J gave up 4 bases and V 5 bases, and 4 bases lay outside the gene matches. Germline lookup yields CDR1 SGHTA and CDR2 FQGNSA. The CDR3 loop is CASSPRTGGTGELFF. The CDR3 nucleotides are TGTGCCAGCAGCCCGAGGACAGGGGGCACCGGGGAGCTGTTTTTT.